A selection of T cell receptor beta chains follows, all from one sample in a study of cytomegalovirus exposure and HLA in healthy donors. Assay: immunoSEQ multiplex PCR; the TCRdb copy retains only in-frame clones and omits some. The sample carries 66,000 or so clones, around 97% recorded once. The sequencing input was PBMCs. The receptors shown here come from a woman aged 18-29 years in good health and CMV-seropositive. Both conserved end residues are trimmed from each CDR3. The D gene is left open where the match is weak.

V,J,D,CDR3
TRBV30,TRBJ1-4,-,AWSGGQANEKLF
TRBV28,TRBJ2-7,TRBD1,ASSLLSQGAFGWIPYEQY
TRBV2,TRBJ2-3,TRBD2,ASSEYTSGTDTQY
TRBV2,TRBJ2-5,TRBD2,ARALAGGETQY
TRBV5-1,TRBJ2-7,-,ASSMTGFYEQY
TRBV28,TRBJ1-3,TRBD1,ASSQDRGISGNTIY
TRBV5-4,TRBJ1-1,-,ASSSRVVNTEAF
TRBV2,TRBJ2-3,-,ASSEEFLATDTQY
TRBV30,TRBJ2-3,TRBD2,AWSITRQLAGGRSGLADTQY
TRBV29-1,TRBJ2-1,-,SVEGLNNEQF
TRBV9,TRBJ1-1,-,ASSPSGRMDTEAF
TRBV28,TRBJ2-1,TRBD1,ASSGQGAGNEQF
TRBV29-1,TRBJ1-1,-,SVRRRNTEAF
TRBV2,TRBJ2-7,-,ASRLSLQQY
TRBV28,TRBJ1-1,-,ASSRGRGENTEAF
TRBV5-1,TRBJ2-7,TRBD2,ASSLGGRANYEQY
TRBV29-1,TRBJ1-1,-,SVVQGNEAF
TRBV5-1,TRBJ2-5,TRBD1,ASSLGQGARGELETQY
TRBV9,TRBJ2-1,-,ASSPRDLSYNEQF
TRBV2,TRBJ2-7,-,ASSESPGANYEQY
TRBV11-3,TRBJ2-2,TRBD1,ASSSHRGTGKGSGELF
TRBV28,TRBJ2-1,-,ASIQTMGNEQF
TRBV18,TRBJ1-4,TRBD1,ASSSGQALNEKLF
TRBV4-1,TRBJ2-1,-,ASSQETGSEQF
TRBV4-1,TRBJ2-7,-,ASSQVGGAVYEQY
TRBV7-2,TRBJ2-1,-,ASGGGVSYNEQF
TRBV9,TRBJ2-5,-,ASSSTGTQETQY
TRBV4-1,TRBJ1-5,TRBD1,ASSQGDLTGGGNQPQH
TRBV6-1,TRBJ2-7,TRBD1,ASSEWVGTGEQY
TRBV28,TRBJ2-2,TRBD1,ASSLDRGHGELF
TRBV19,TRBJ2-7,TRBD2,ASSTGLAGDMLYEQY
TRBV11-2,TRBJ2-7,TRBD1,ASSAHSPGGYEQY
TRBV5-4,TRBJ2-7,TRBD1,ASSSTGTYEQY
TRBV2,TRBJ2-7,TRBD1,ASSGQGRTEQY
TRBV27,TRBJ2-7,TRBD2,ASSLGAGGSSEQY
TRBV30,TRBJ1-1,-,AWRVTQNTEAF
TRBV28,TRBJ2-7,TRBD1,ASSSPLSDRVPYEQY
TRBV30,TRBJ2-1,TRBD2,AWSDPRLAGGPDEQF
TRBV7-9,TRBJ2-1,-,ASSGLPGGPNEQF
TRBV27,TRBJ1-1,-,ASSLRGWTEAF
TRBV18,TRBJ2-3,TRBD1,ASSWDSSTDTQY
TRBV11-2,TRBJ2-7,TRBD2,ASSLGGLAEHYEQY
TRBV7-3,TRBJ2-5,TRBD1,ASSLRGIAQETQY
TRBV19,TRBJ2-3,TRBD2,ASSKLGAGGSDTQY
TRBV29-1,TRBJ1-2,-,SVPTTPLGYT
TRBV2,TRBJ2-2,TRBD2,ASSPGTRTTGELF
TRBV6-5,TRBJ2-7,TRBD1,ASSPPDRTYEQY
TRBV19,TRBJ1-5,TRBD1,ASSIESDRGNQPQH
TRBV27,TRBJ2-2,TRBD1,ASSFSRGLTGELF
TRBV11-2,TRBJ1-1,-,ASSLGEGTEAF
TRBV4-1,TRBJ1-1,-,ASSQELTVNTEAF
TRBV19,TRBJ2-5,TRBD1,ASSRVGQGPTQY
TRBV28,TRBJ1-4,-,ASSFVVLSTNEKLF
TRBV10-2,TRBJ1-1,-,ASSQGGAAEAF